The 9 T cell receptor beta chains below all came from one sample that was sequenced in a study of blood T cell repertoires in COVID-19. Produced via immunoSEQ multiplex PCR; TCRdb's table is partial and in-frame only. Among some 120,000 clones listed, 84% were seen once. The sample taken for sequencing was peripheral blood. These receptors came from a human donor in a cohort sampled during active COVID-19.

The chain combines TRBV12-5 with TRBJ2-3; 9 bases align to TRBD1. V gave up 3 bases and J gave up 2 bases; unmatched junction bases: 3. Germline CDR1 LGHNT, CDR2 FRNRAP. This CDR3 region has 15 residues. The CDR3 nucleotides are TGTGCTAGTGGTTTTGGACAGGGGCACACAGATACGCAGTATTTT. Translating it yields CASGFGQGHTDTQYF.

Here the CDR3 reads CASTPGGDTEAFF. As DNA, the CDR3 is TGCGCCAGCACTCCGGGGGGGGACACTGAAGCTTTCTTT. The chain carries TRBV10-2 and TRBJ1-1, with a possible D match to TRBD1 (5 bases). Germline loops: CDR1 WSHSY, CDR2 SAAADI. The CDR3 runs 13 residues. Trimming pared 7 bases from V and 3 bases from J, leaving 12 bases between.

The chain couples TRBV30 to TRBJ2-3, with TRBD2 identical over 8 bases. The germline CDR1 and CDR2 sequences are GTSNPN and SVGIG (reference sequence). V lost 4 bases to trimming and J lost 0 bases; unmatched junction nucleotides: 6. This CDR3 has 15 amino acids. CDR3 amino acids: CAWIPGGGSTDTQYF. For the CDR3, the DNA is TGTGCCTGGATCCCCGGGGGGGGAAGCACAGATACGCAGTATTTT.

The CDR3 DNA sequence: TGTGCCAGCCGGGACAGGGCCTCTGGAAACACCATATATTTT. Protein sequence: CASRDRASGNTIYF. The chain has TRBV6-6 and TRBJ1-3, with 9 bases fitting TRBD1. The junction had 2 bases not matched to a gene; V was cut back by 8 bases and J by 0 bases. CDR3 length: 14 amino acids. The germline V gene has CDR1 MNHNY and CDR2 SVGAGI (reference sequence).

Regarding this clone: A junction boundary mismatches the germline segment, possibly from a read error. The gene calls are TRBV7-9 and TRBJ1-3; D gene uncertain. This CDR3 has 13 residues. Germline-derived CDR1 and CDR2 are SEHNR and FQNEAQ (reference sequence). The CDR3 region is CASNRGTGNTIYF. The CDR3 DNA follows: TGTGCTAGCAATCGGGGTACTGGAAACACCATATATTTT.

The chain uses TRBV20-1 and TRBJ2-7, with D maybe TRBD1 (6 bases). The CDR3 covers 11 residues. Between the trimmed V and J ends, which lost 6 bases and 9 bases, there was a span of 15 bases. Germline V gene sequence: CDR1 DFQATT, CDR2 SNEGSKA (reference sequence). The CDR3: CSAQGGSGQYF. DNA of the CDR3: TGCAGTGCACAAGGGGGATCGGGGCAGTACTTC.

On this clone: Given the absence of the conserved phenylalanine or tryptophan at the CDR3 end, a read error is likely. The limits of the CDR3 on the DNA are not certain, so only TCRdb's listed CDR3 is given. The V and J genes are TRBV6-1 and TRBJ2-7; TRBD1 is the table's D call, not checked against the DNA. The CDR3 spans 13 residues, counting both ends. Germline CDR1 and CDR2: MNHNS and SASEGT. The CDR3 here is CASSEASRDRVHI.

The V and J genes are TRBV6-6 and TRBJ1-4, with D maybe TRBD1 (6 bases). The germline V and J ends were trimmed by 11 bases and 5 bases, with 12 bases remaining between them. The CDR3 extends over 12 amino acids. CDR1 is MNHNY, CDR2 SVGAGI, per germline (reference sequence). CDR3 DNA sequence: TGTGCCGTCAGGGGTCAGAATGAAAAACTGTTTTTT. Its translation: CAVRGQNEKLFF.

CDR3 nucleotide sequence: TGTGCCAGTAGTCCTCGATGGGTTGGAGATTCACCCCTCCACTTT. It codes for CASSPRWVGDSPLHF. This chain uses TRBV19 with TRBJ1-6; D call uncertain. This CDR3 contains 15 residues. V gave up 5 bases and J gave up 8 bases, with 16 bases separating them. Germline V lookup: CDR1 LNHDA, CDR2 SQIVND (reference sequence).